These 3 T cell receptor beta chains were sequenced from one sample in a study of read filtering for tumor transcriptome and immune sequencing. This library used 300 to 500 ng RNA and molecular barcoded adaptors spanning alpha/delta and beta/gamma chains. Using its own MiXCR run on the reads, TCRdb lists one record per CDR3 protein. The sample holds roughly 130,000 distinct CDR3 sequences, roughly 13% seen once. Sequencing was done on a sample of a population of CD138-negative cells sorted from bone marrow. The receptors stem from a donor at least 40 years old with multiple myeloma.

Concerning this clonotype: Since the CDR3 does not end with the conserved phenylalanine or tryptophan, this likely comes from a read error. The chain recombines TRBV7-2 with TRBJ2-7; D call uncertain. Trimming left V 3 bases short and J 2 bases short, with 2 bases between. Germline loops: CDR1 SGHTA, CDR2 FQGNSA. CDR3 length equals 11 residues. The CDR3 protein is CASSLTYEQYS. As DNA, the CDR3 is TGTGCCAGCAGCTTGACCTACGAGCAGTACTCC.

Many counts were recorded for this clonotype. The rearrangement uses TRBV6-1 and TRBJ2-1; D may be TRBD2 (6 bases). Germline CDR1 MNHNS, CDR2 SASEGT. The CDR3 covers 15 residues. V dropped 2 bases and J dropped 6 bases, with 14 bases sitting between them. The CDR3 here is CASSEMGGAPNEQFF. DNA for the CDR3: TGTGCCAGCAGTGAAATGGGGGGAGCCCCCAATGAGCAGTTCTTC.

This clonotype was picked up many times. The J gene is TRBJ2-5, the V gene TRBV30; the match to TRBD2 covers 8 bases. The ends lost 5 bases at V and 5 bases at J; junction bases unmatched: 7. The CDR3 consists of 13 residues. Germline V lookup: CDR1 GTSNPN, CDR2 SVGIG (reference sequence). The CDR3 reads CAWDKPGGETQYF. The DNA for the CDR3 is TGTGCCTGGGACAAACCGGGGGGGGAGACCCAGTACTTC.